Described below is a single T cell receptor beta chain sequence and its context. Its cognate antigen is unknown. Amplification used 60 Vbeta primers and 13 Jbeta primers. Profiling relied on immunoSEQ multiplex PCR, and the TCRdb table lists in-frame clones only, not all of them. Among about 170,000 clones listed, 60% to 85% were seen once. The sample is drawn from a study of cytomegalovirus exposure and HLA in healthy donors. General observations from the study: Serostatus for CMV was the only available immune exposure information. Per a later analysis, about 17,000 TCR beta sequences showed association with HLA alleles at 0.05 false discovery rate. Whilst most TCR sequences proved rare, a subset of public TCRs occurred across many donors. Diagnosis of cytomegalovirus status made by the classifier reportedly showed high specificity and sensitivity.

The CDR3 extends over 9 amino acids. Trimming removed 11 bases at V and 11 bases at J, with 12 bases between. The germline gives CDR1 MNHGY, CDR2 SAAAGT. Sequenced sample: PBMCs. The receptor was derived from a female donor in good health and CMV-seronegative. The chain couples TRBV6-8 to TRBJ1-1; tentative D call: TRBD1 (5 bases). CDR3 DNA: TGTGCCGGACGGGGGGAGGCTTTCTTT. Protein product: CAGRGEAFF.